The 26 T cell receptor beta chains presented below share a single source sample, sequenced in a study of T cells in Graves' hyperthyroidism and ophthalmopathy. Amplified TCR beta CDR3 regions derived from RNA transcripts. RT-PCR in the first round (using the HTBI primer set) targeted the TCR CDR3. TCRdb processed the multiplex PCR reads anew with MiXCR; each CDR3 protein has one entry. The data contain about 350,000 distinct CDR3 sequences, less than 20% of them singletons. Sequencing was carried out using blood. The receptors come from a woman in her forties with Graves' ophthalmopathy.

CDR3 region: CASSLQQDTEAFF. The CDR3 DNA reads as TGTGCCAGCAGTTTACAGCAGGACACTGAAGCTTTCTTT. The chain joins TRBV11-3 to TRBJ1-1; D gene ambiguous. The CDR3 extends over 13 amino acids. Germline CDR1 is SGHNT and CDR2 is YENEEA. V dropped 6 bases and J dropped 3 bases, with 11 bases sitting between them.

Ten or more counts support this clonotype. The chain uses TRBV28 and TRBJ2-7, with a possible D match to TRBD1 (5 bases). CDR1 is MDHEN and CDR2 is SYDVKM in the germline V gene. The CDR3 totals 13 residues. Trimming removed 6 bases at V and 0 bases at J, with 9 bases between. Here the CDR3 reads CASRIDSSYEQYF. CDR3 nucleotide sequence: TGTGCCAGCAGGATTGACAGCTCCTACGAGCAGTACTTC.

The table lists this clonotype with many counts. V is TRBV6-1 and J is TRBJ1-1, with 10 bases aligning to TRBD1. The CDR3 has 14 residues. J gave up 6 bases and V 5 bases, and 6 bases lay outside the gene matches. Germline V gene lookup returns CDR1 MNHNS and CDR2 SASEGT. CDR3 bases: TGTGCCAGCAGTCGAACGGGGACAGGGGCTGAAGCTTTCTTT. Amino acid sequence: CASSRTGTGAEAFF.

The chain combines TRBV2 with TRBJ2-2, with D possibly matching TRBD2 (5 bases). Germline CDR1 is SNHLY and CDR2 is FYNNEI. The CDR3 sequence is 13 residues long. V shed 4 bases and J shed 7 bases, with 10 bases lying between them. The CDR3 bases are TGTGCCAGCAGTGGTGCCCGGGACGGGGAGCTGTTTTTT. Translating gives CASSGARDGELFF.

The sample holds many counts of this clonotype. The CDR3 DNA follows: TGTGCCAGCAGCCTGGCTGGGGCAGCTTACTACGAGCAGTACTTC. Its translation is CASSLAGAAYYEQYF. The chain joins TRBV28 to TRBJ2-7, with a weak D call TRBD1 (5 bases). Between the trimmed V and J ends, which lost 6 bases and 3 bases, there was a span of 18 bases. Looked up from germline, CDR1 is MDHEN and CDR2 is SYDVKM. This CDR3 has 15 amino acids.

This clonotype was counted ten times or more. The CDR3 region is CASSNPGDHSPLHF. The DNA of the CDR3 is TGTGCCAGCAGTAACCCAGGGGATCACTCACCCCTCCACTTT. The chain couples TRBV27 to TRBJ1-6; perhaps TRBD1 as D (6 bases). The ends were cut back, 5 bases at V and 10 bases at J, with 15 bases in the middle. Germline-derived CDR1 and CDR2 are MNHEY and SMNVEV (reference sequence). The CDR3 runs 14 residues.

There are many counts of this clonotype. V usage is TRBV20-1 and J usage is TRBJ2-2; D might be TRBD2 (5 bases). Trimming cost V 5 bases and J 0 bases, with 10 bases left between them. The V gene's germline CDR1 is DFQATT and CDR2 SNEGSKA (reference sequence). This CDR3 comprises 14 residues. Here the CDR3 reads CSAFSGSNTGELFF. CDR3 in DNA: TGCAGTGCTTTCAGCGGATCGAACACCGGGGAGCTGTTTTTT.

The table lists this clonotype with many counts. V gene TRBV6-5 combines with J gene TRBJ1-5; D unresolved. V lost 2 bases, J lost 7 bases, and 12 bases lay in between. The CDR3 is 14 amino acids. Looked up from germline, CDR1 is MNHEY and CDR2 is SVGAGI. The DNA of the CDR3 is TGTGCCAGCAGTTACAGGGCAATAGGGCAGCCCCAGCATTTT. Encoded protein: CASSYRAIGQPQHF.

This clonotype was seen many times. V and J are TRBV6-5 and TRBJ1-2; 10 bases match TRBD1. The germline CDR1 and CDR2 sequences are MNHEY and SVGAGI. Trimming cost V 8 bases and J 3 bases; bases outside gene matches: 9. The CDR3 sequence is 15 residues long. The CDR3 loop is CASGGTGDFYYGYTF. CDR3 bases: TGTGCCAGCGGGGGGACAGGGGACTTTTACTATGGCTACACCTTC.

The chain is built from TRBV12-3 or TRBV12-4 and TRBJ2-5, with TRBD1 identical over 7 bases. This CDR3 has 16 residues. With 5 bases clipped from V and 5 bases from J, the junction kept 14 bases outside the gene matches. In DNA, the CDR3 is TGTGCCAGCAGTGCTCGGACAGGCCCCAGAGGGGAGACCCAGTACTTC. Encoded protein: CASSARTGPRGETQYF.

The sample holds many counts of this clonotype. V is TRBV20-1 and J is TRBJ1-5; a possible D gene is TRBD1 (6 bases). The germline gives CDR1 DFQATT, CDR2 SNEGSKA (reference sequence). The CDR3 is 17 residues long. V lost 5 bases and J lost 1, with 21 bases in between. The CDR3: CSASRQEQYLSNQPQHF. The CDR3 nucleotides are TGCAGTGCTTCTAGACAGGAGCAGTACTTAAGCAATCAGCCCCAGCATTTT.

This clonotype has a count of ten or more. The rearrangement joins TRBV29-1 to TRBJ1-2, with 8 bases lining up with TRBD1. Germline CDR1 SQVTM, CDR2 ANQGSEA. V shed 0 bases and J 9 bases; nucleotides not matched to a gene: 3. The CDR3 has 12 amino acids. CDR3 sequence reads: CSVEEAGGRYTF. CDR3 bases: TGCAGCGTTGAAGAAGCAGGGGGCCGCTACACCTTC.

This clonotype was detected many times. The chain's CDR3 is CASSPEQGRDQPQHF. The CDR3 region has the DNA TGTGCCAGTAGTCCTGAACAGGGGAGGGATCAGCCCCAGCATTTT. The chain combines TRBV19 with TRBJ1-5, with 7 bases matching TRBD1. Germline V lookup: CDR1 LNHDA, CDR2 SQIVND (reference sequence). The ends lost 5 bases at V and 5 bases at J; junction bases unmatched: 9. This CDR3 spans 15 amino acids. The whole variable domain, remainder taken from reference TRBV19 and TRBJ1-5, is DGGITQSPKYLFRKEGQNVTLSCEQNLNHDAMYWYRQDPGQGLRLIYYSQIVNDFQKGDIAEGYSVSREKKESFPLTVTSAQKNPTAFYLCASSPEQGRDQPQHFGDGTRLSIL.

This clonotype was counted at least ten times. The gene calls are TRBV7-8 and TRBJ2-7; 9 positions agree with TRBD1. The germline CDR1 and CDR2 sequences are SGHVS and FQNEAQ. The J segment lost 6 bases and the V segment lost 5 bases, leaving 14 bases of the junction unmatched. The CDR3 consists of 16 residues. CDR3 sequence (DNA): TGTGCCAGCAGCCAAAATGGGGGACAGGGTTATCGCGAGCAGTACTTC. Translated: CASSQNGGQGYREQYF.

At least ten counts were recorded for this clonotype. The rearrangement joins TRBV11-1 to TRBJ1-5; maybe TRBD1 (5 bases). In germline, CDR1 is SGHAT, CDR2 FQDESV (reference sequence). This CDR3 comprises 16 residues. V was trimmed by 1 base and J by 2 bases, leaving 12 bases between them. The chain's CDR3 is CASSLVTGGGNQPQHF. As DNA, the CDR3 is TGTGCCAGCAGCTTAGTCACTGGGGGTGGCAATCAGCCCCAGCATTTT.

This clonotype has at least ten counts. The chain employs TRBV4-1 and TRBJ2-5, with D possibly TRBD1 on 6 matching bases. Trimming pared 2 bases from V and 2 bases from J, leaving 18 bases between. This CDR3 comprises 17 residues. Germline V gene sequence: CDR1 MGHRA, CDR2 YSYEKL. CDR3 residues: CASSQTIITGMQETQYF. CDR3 nucleotide sequence: TGCGCCAGCAGCCAAACAATCATCACAGGGATGCAAGAGACCCAGTACTTC.

The V call is TRBV12-3 or TRBV12-4, the J call TRBJ2-5, with 8 positions matching TRBD1. The CDR3 consists of 13 residues. The V and J ends lost 6 bases and 5 bases, in that order; junction bases with no gene match: 5. This CDR3 reads CASSQDRAETQYF. DNA for the CDR3: TGTGCCAGCAGCCAGGACAGGGCGGAGACCCAGTACTTC.

The chain is built from TRBV3-1 and TRBJ1-2; 10 bases are shared with TRBD1. CDR1 LGHDT and CDR2 YNNKEL come from the germline V gene (reference sequence). The length of the CDR3 is 16 residues. Germline trimming cut 5 bases from V and 5 bases from J; bases unmatched to any gene: 11. The CDR3 sequence: CASSGRQGATGYGYTF. The CDR3 DNA reads TGTGCCAGCAGCGGAAGACAGGGGGCGACGGGATATGGCTACACCTTC.

This clonotype was counted many times. The chain uses TRBV12-3 or TRBV12-4 and TRBJ2-7; tentatively, D is TRBD1 (8 bases). This CDR3 is 15 amino acids long. The V end was cut by 4 bases, the J end by 2 bases, with 15 bases between. The CDR3 region has the DNA TGTGCCAGCAGTTCCCGGGGGGACAGGACCTACGAGCAGTACTTC. As protein: CASSSRGDRTYEQYF.

Only a few counts were recorded for this clonotype. This chain links TRBV2 with TRBJ1-6, with unresolved D. This CDR3 is 14 amino acids long. Trimming shortened V by 3 bases and J by 9 bases, and 12 bases separated the two germline ends. Germline V gene data show CDR1 as SNHLY and CDR2 as FYNNEI. The DNA of the CDR3 is TGTGCCAGCAGTGATATGACGGTGGTTTCACCCCTCCACTTT. It codes for CASSDMTVVSPLHF.

The chain uses TRBV6-1 and TRBJ2-7; no clear D. The length of the CDR3 is 14 residues. CDR1 is MNHNS and CDR2 is SASEGT in the germline V gene. The germline V and J ends were trimmed by 2 bases and 5 bases, with 13 bases remaining between them. CDR3 region: CASSERLGLDEQYF. CDR3 DNA sequence: TGTGCCAGCAGTGAACGTCTGGGGTTGGACGAGCAGTACTTC.

This clonotype was counted many times. V usage is TRBV18 and J usage is TRBJ2-2, with D unclear. V gave up 2 bases and J gave up 2 bases, with 21 bases separating them. The V gene's germline CDR1 is KGHSH and CDR2 LQKENI. The CDR3 contains 19 residues. The CDR3 region has the DNA TGTGCCAGCTCACCAATAAGGCCGACTTTCAAAAAAAACACCGGGGAGCTGTTTTTT. It is translated as CASSPIRPTFKKNTGELFF.

V and J are TRBV6-1 and TRBJ2-7; D may correspond to TRBD1 or TRBD2 (5 bases each). V lost 6 bases and J 3 bases, leaving 15 bases between the germline ends. The germline gives CDR1 MNHNS, CDR2 SASEGT. The CDR3 is 14 residues long. CDR3 sequence (DNA): TGTGCCAGCAGCAGGGAGCGGAACGGCTACGAGCAGTACTTC. Translated, it gives CASSRERNGYEQYF.

This clonotype was seen ten or more times. This sequence joins TRBV4-1 and TRBJ1-2, with 10 bases lining up with TRBD1. The CDR3 extends over 17 amino acids. J was trimmed by 4 bases and V by 4 bases; bases with no gene match: 12. CDR1 and CDR2 (germline): MGHRA, YSYEKL. CDR3: CASSPKTGTGVFYGYTF. The CDR3 DNA follows: TGCGCCAGCAGCCCTAAGACCGGGACAGGGGTTTTCTATGGCTACACCTTC.

In its sample, this clonotype was seen many times. This rearrangement joins TRBV5-6 to TRBJ1-1, with D maybe TRBD1 (5 bases). V lost 3 bases and J lost 5, with 17 bases in between. The CDR3 contains 15 residues. CDR1 is SGHDT and CDR2 is YYEEEE in the germline V gene. CDR3 DNA: TGTGCCAGCAGCTCCCCGGGGCTGGAAGGGACTGAAGCTTTCTTT. Encoded protein: CASSSPGLEGTEAFF. Looking up the rest from reference TRBV5-6 and TRBJ1-1 gives the full variable domain: DAGVTQSPTHLIKTRGQQVTLRCSPKSGHDTVSWYQQALGQGPQFIFQYYEEEERQRGNFPDRFSGHQFPNYSSELNVNALLLGDSALYLCASSSPGLEGTEAFFGQGTRLTVV.

CDR3: CASIPWGQGPYTEAFF. The DNA of the CDR3 is TGTGCCAGCATTCCCTGGGGCCAGGGCCCCTACACTGAAGCTTTCTTT. The V call is TRBV6-2 or TRBV6-3, the J call TRBJ1-1; tentatively, D is TRBD1 (5 bases). This CDR3 is 16 amino acids long. In germline, CDR1 is MNHEY, CDR2 SVGEGT. V was cut by 7 bases and J by 3 bases, with 21 bases left in between.